The rows below give T cell receptor beta chains drawn from one sample of a study of T cells in Graves' hyperthyroidism and ophthalmopathy. One entry per CDR3 protein, called by TCRdb with MiXCR from the multiplex PCR reads. The sample includes 300,000 to 400,000 distinct CDR3 sequences, 18% of them seen just once. Sequencing was done on a sample of blood. The receptors here all came from a woman between 50 and 59 years old with Graves' hyperthyroidism. CDR3s include the opening cysteine and the closing phenylalanine or tryptophan. D genes are given only for firm matches. Size values are once, few and many counts, or a class for expanded clones, and some rows have none.

>.|many|TRBJ1-5|TRBV6-1
CASSEGLGMWQPQHF
TGTGCCAGCAGTGAAGGACTAGGGATGTGGCAGCCCCAGCATTTT
>.|many|TRBJ2-1|TRBV5-1
CASSIYNEQFF
TGTGCCAGCAGCATATACAATGAGCAGTTCTTC
>.|.|TRBJ1-4|TRBV11-2
CASSLDQRVANEKLFF
TGTGCCAGCAGCTTAGATCAGAGAGTTGCTAATGAAAAACTGTTTTTT
>.|many|TRBJ1-1|TRBV6-2/TRBV6-3
CASNPLKGGSTEAFF
TGTGCCAGCAACCCCCTGAAGGGCGGGAGCACTGAAGCTTTCTTT
>.|many|TRBJ2-7|TRBV6-2/TRBV6-3
CASSLRFSIYEQYF
TGTGCCAGCAGTTTGCGGTTTTCCATCTACGAGCAGTACTTC
>TRBD2|.|TRBJ2-6|TRBV19
CASSNPGGSGANVLTF
TGTGCCAGTAGTAACCCCGGGGGGTCTGGGGCCAACGTCCTGACTTTC
>.|.|TRBJ2-5|TRBV2
CASVGLGETQYF
TGTGCCAGCGTCGGTCTCGGGGAGACCCAGTACTTC
>.|few|TRBJ1-1|TRBV20-1
CSAGGGRQKNTEAFF
TGCAGTGCTGGGGGTGGACGGCAGAAGAACACTGAAGCTTTCTTT
>.|.|TRBJ1-1|TRBV6-1
CASSPGGENTEAFF
TGTGCCAGCAGCCCCGGGGGGGAGAACACTGAAGCTTTCTTT
>TRBD2|.|TRBJ2-3|TRBV19
CASSLLAGTGTDTQYF
TGTGCCAGTAGTCTCCTAGCGGGAACGGGCACAGATACGCAGTATTTT
>.|.|TRBJ2-4|TRBV5-4
CASSFSKNIQYF
TGTGCCAGCAGCTTCTCCAAAAACATTCAGTACTTC
>TRBD2|.|TRBJ2-7|TRBV6-1
CASSGLADSYEQYF
TGTGCCAGCAGTGGACTAGCGGATTCCTACGAGCAGTACTTC
>.|.|TRBJ1-5|TRBV2
CASSERYPTLIYSNQPQHF
TGTGCCAGCAGTGAGAGATATCCGACCCTAATTTATAGCAATCAGCCCCAGCATTTT
>TRBD1|many|TRBJ2-7|TRBV6-1
CASSEKLGQGEYEQYF
TGTGCCAGCAGTGAGAAGTTAGGACAGGGGGAATACGAGCAGTACTTC
>TRBD2|few|TRBJ2-5|TRBV19
CASSIDGLAGRSRETQYF
TGTGCCAGTAGTATAGATGGACTAGCGGGGAGATCGAGGGAGACCCAGTACTTC
>.|many|TRBJ1-1|TRBV20-1
CSASMSKRTEAFF
TGCAGTGCCTCGATGTCAAAACGAACTGAAGCTTTCTTT
>TRBD2|once|TRBJ2-1|TRBV28
CGVGREYNEQFF
TGTGGTGTCGGGAGGGAATACAATGAGCAGTTCTTC
>TRBD2|few|TRBJ2-5|TRBV5-6
CASSLKGAGRETQYF
TGTGCCAGCAGCTTGAAGGGAGCGGGGCGTGAGACCCAGTACTTC
>.|many|TRBJ2-7|TRBV7-9
CASSQGGSYEQYF
TGTGCCAGCAGCCAGGGGGGCTCCTACGAGCAGTACTTC
>.|few|TRBJ2-7|TRBV11-2
CASSLVGNEQYF
TGTGCCAGCAGCTTAGTTGGAAACGAGCAGTACTTC
>.|.|TRBJ2-1|TRBV5-5
CASSDDLAFANEQFF
TGTGCCAGCAGCGATGACCTAGCCTTTGCCAATGAGCAGTTCTTC
>.|many|TRBJ2-5|TRBV11-2
CASSLIQETQYF
TGTGCCAGCAGCTTAATCCAAGAGACCCAGTACTTC
>.|.|TRBJ2-5|TRBV11-2
CASAPWRLDQETQYF
TGTGCCAGCGCCCCTTGGAGGTTGGACCAAGAGACCCAGTACTTC
>.|many|TRBJ1-2|TRBV3-1
CASSQETPNYGYTF
TGTGCCAGCAGCCAAGAAACTCCTAACTATGGCTACACCTTC
>.|few|TRBJ1-1|TRBV20-1
CSALPPGATEAFF
TGCAGTGCCCTCCCCCCGGGGGCAACTGAAGCTTTCTTT
>.|few|TRBJ2-5|TRBV6-1
CASSAAGRLQETQYF
TGTGCCAGCAGTGCCGCGGGACGTCTGCAAGAGACCCAGTACTTC
>TRBD2|once|TRBJ2-5|TRBV6-4
CASSDSLGLAGSGETQYF
TGTGCCAGCAGTGACTCCCTCGGACTAGCGGGATCAGGAGAGACCCAGTACTTC
>.|few|TRBJ2-2|TRBV9
CASSVGGWDTGELFF
TGTGCCAGCAGCGTAGGAGGGTGGGACACCGGGGAGCTGTTTTTT
>TRBD2|few|TRBJ2-3|TRBV12-3/TRBV12-4
CASSHGGAGADTQYF
TGTGCCAGCAGTCACGGGGGGGCCGGGGCAGATACGCAGTATTTT
>TRBD1|many|TRBJ1-1|TRBV19
CASSSHRGRSTEAFF
TGTGCCAGTAGTTCTCACAGGGGGCGATCGACTGAAGCTTTCTTT
>.|.|TRBJ2-2|TRBV6-1
CASRAGLPRVGELFF
TGTGCCAGCAGAGCCGGGTTACCTCGGGTCGGGGAGCTGTTTTTT
>.|.|TRBJ2-1|TRBV5-4
CASSRRQDYNEQFF
TGTGCCAGCAGCCGCCGGCAGGACTACAATGAGCAGTTCTTC